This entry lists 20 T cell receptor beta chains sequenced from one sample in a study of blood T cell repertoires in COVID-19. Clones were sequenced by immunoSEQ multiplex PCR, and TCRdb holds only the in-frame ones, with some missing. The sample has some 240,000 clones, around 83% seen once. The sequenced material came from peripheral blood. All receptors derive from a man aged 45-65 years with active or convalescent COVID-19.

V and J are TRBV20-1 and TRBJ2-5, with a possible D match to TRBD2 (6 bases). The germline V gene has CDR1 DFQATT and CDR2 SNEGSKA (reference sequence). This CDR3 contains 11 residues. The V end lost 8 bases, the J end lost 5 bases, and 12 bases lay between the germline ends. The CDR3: CSHPRGETQYF. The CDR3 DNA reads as TGCAGTCATCCCCGGGGGGAGACCCAGTACTTC.

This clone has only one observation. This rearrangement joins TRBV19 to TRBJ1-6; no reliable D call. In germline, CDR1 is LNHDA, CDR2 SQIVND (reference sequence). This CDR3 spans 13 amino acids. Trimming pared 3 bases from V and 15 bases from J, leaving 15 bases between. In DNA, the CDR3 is TGTGCCAGTAGTATTGACCGGGGAATCAACCTCCACTTT. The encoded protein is CASSIDRGINLHF.

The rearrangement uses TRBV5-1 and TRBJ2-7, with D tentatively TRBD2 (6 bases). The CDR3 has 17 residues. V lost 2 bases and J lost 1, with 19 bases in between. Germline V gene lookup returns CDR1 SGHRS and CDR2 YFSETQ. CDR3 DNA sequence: TGCGCCAGCAGCTTCCACTCTCCGGGAGTGTGGTCCTACGAGCAGTACTTC. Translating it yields CASSFHSPGVWSYEQYF.

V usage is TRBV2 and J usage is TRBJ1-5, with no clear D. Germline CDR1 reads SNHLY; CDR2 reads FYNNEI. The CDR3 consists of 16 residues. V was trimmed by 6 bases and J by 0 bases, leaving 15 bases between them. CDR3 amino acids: CASSFDGKYSNQPQHF. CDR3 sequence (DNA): TGTGCCAGCAGCTTCGACGGGAAATATAGCAATCAGCCCCAGCATTTT.

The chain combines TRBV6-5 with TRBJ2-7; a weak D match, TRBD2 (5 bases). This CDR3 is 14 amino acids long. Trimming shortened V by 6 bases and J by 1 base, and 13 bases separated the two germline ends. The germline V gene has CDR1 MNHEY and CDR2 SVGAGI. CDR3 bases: TGTGCCAGCAGCCCAAGGACTGAATCCTACGAGCAGTACTTC. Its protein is CASSPRTESYEQYF.

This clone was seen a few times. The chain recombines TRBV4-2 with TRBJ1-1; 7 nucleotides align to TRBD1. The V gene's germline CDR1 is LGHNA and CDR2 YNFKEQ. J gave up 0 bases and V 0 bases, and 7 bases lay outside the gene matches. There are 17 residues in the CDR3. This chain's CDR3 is CASSQELPGQLNTEAFF. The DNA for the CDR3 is TGTGCCAGCAGCCAAGAGCTTCCGGGACAGTTGAACACTGAAGCTTTCTTT.

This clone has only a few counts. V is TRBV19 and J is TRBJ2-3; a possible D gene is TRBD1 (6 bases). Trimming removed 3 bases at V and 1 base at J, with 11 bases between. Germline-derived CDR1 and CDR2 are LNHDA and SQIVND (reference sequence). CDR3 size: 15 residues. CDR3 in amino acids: CASSMTGYGTDTQYF. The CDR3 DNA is TGTGCCAGTAGTATGACAGGATACGGCACAGATACGCAGTATTTT.

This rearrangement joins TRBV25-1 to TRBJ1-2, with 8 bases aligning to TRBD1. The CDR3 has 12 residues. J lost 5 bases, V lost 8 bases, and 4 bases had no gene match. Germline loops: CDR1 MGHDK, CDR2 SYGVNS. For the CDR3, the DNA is TGTGCCAGCGGCGACAGGGGTTATGGCTACACCTTC. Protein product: CASGDRGYGYTF.

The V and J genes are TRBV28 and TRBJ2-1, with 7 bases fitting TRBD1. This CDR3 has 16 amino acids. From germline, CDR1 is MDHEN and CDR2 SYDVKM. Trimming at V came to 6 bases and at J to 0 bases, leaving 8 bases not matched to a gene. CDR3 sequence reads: CASRASGGSSYNEQFF. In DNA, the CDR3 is TGTGCCAGCAGGGCCTCAGGGGGAAGCTCCTACAATGAGCAGTTCTTC.

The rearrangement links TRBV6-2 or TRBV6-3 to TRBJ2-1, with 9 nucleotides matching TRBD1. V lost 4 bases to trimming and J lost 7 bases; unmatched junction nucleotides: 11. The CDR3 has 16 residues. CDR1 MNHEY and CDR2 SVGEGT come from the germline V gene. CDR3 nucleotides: TGTGCCAGCAGTTCGACCACAGGGGGCTTTAGAAATGAGCAGTTCTTC. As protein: CASSSTTGGFRNEQFF.

The CDR3 is CASSMGVGYEQYF. Here the CDR3 DNA reads TGTGCCAGTAGTATGGGAGTGGGCTACGAGCAGTACTTC. The rearrangement joins TRBV19 to TRBJ2-7; a possible D gene is TRBD2 (5 bases). The CDR3 has 13 amino acids. Trimming took 3 bases from V and 3 from J, leaving 9 bases between them. The germline gives CDR1 LNHDA, CDR2 SQIVND (reference sequence).

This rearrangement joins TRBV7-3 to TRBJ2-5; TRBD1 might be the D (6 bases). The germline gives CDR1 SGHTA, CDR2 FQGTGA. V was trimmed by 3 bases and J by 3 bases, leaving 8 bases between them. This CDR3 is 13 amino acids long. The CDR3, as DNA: TGTGCCAGCAGCTTGGACAGAGAAGAGACCCAGTACTTC. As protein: CASSLDREETQYF.

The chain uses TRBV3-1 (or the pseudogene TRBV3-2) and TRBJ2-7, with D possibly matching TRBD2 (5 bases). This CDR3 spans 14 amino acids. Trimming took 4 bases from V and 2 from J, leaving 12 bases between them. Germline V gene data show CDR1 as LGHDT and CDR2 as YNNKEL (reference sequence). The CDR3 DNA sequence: TGTGCCAGCAGCCGAGGGCGCACCACCTACGAGCAGTACTTC. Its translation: CASSRGRTTYEQYF.

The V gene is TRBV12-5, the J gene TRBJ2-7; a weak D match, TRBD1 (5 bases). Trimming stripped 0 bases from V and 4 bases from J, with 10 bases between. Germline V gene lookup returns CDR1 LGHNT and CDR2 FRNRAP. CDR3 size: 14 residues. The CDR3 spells CASGLVLGRYEQYV. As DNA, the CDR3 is TGTGCTAGTGGTTTGGTACTGGGGCGATACGAGCAGTACGTC.

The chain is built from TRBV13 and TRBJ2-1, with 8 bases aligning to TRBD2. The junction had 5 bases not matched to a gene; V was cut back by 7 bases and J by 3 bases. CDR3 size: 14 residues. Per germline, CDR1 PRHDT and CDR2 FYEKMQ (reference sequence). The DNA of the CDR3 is TGTGCCAGCAAATCCAGCGGGAGCTACAATGAGCAGTTCTTC. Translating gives CASKSSGSYNEQFF. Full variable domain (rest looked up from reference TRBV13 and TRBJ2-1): AAGVIQSPRHLIKEKRETATLKCYPIPRHDTVYWYQQGPGQDPQFLISFYEKMQSDKGSIPDRFSAQQFSDYHSELNMSSLELGDSALYFCASKSSGSYNEQFFGPGTRLTVL.

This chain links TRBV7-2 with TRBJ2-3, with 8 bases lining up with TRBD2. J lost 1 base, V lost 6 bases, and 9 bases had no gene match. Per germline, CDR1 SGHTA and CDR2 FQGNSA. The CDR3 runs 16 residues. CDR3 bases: TGTGCCAGCAGGCGGGGTGGTAGCGGGGGCACAGATACGCAGTATTTT. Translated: CASRRGGSGGTDTQYF. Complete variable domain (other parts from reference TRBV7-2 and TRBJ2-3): GAGVSQSPSNKVTEKGKDVELRCDPISGHTALYWYRQSLGQGLEFLIYFQGNSAPDKSGLPSDRFSAERTGGSVSTLTIQRTQQEDSAVYLCASRRGGSGGTDTQYFGPGTRLTVL.

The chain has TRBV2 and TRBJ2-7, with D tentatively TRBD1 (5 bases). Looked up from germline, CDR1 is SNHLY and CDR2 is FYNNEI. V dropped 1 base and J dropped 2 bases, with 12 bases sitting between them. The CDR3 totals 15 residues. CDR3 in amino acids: CASSEGPQGTYEQYV. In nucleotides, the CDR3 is TGTGCCAGCAGTGAAGGCCCGCAGGGTACCTACGAGCAGTACGTC.

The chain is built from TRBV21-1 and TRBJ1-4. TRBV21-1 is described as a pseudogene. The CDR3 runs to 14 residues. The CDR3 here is CASSKTGFNEKLFF. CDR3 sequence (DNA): TGTGCCAGCAGCAAAACGGGTTTTAATGAAAAACTGTTTTTT.

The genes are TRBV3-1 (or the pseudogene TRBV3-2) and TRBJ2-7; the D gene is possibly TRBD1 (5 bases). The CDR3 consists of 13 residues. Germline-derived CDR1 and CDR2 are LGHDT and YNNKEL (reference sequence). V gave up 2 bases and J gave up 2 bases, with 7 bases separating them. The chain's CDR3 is CASSQQGTYEQYF. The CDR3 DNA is TGTGCCAGCAGCCAACAGGGCACCTACGAGCAGTACTTC.

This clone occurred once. This CDR3 is CASSQAGGMGNTQYF. The CDR3 coding sequence is TGCGCCAGCAGCCAAGCGGGGGGGATGGGGAATACGCAGTATTTT. The rearrangement uses TRBV4-1 and TRBJ2-3, with TRBD2 identical over 8 bases. J gave up 7 bases and V 1 base, and 7 bases lay outside the gene matches. Germline-derived CDR1 and CDR2 are MGHRA and YSYEKL. The CDR3 runs 15 residues.